This T cell receptor (beta chain) originates from a study of CXCR3-negative and CXCR3-positive naive CD8 T cells. Study results and limitations: Both naive subsets showed comparably high diversity, and memory CD8+ cells showed much lower diversity. Researchers report that CXCR3-positive naive cells carry more hydrophobic TRB CDR3s than CXCR3-negative naive cells. The study found CXCR3 expression partially decreased after cryopreservation and ran most assays on fresh PBMCs.

Details on this clonotype: Its target is not known.

This CDR3 region has 15 residues. At around 300,000 cells each, triplicate sorts were carried out for each CD8+ T cell subset. The authors made the TRB cDNA libraries by 5' RACE using UMI labels. TCRdb re-called the 5' RACE reads and gives one entry per CDR3 protein, without DNA. The sample includes 50,000 to 65,000 distinct CDR3 sequences. J is TRBJ2-1 and V is TRBV12-3 or TRBV12-4; TCRdb's D gene call, TRBD2, goes unchecked for lack of DNA. Sequenced sample: naive CXCR3+ CD8+ T cells from blood. Subset in this sample: CD45RO-CCR7+CD27+CD95- naive CD8+ T cells expressing CXCR3 (TNR3+). This TCR was recovered from a human donor in good health. Some clones in this sample may be carry-over from other donors' samples. The CDR3 protein is CASRASVSSYNEQFF.